These 3 T cell receptor beta chains originate from one sample sequenced in a study of blood T cell repertoires in COVID-19. Sequencing used immunoSEQ multiplex PCR; TCRdb keeps in-frame clones, though not all of them. The repertoire consists of around 50,000 clones, with roughly 84% occurring once and the leading ten covering around 8%. Source material: peripheral blood. The receptors derive from a human donor in a cohort sampled during active COVID-19.

The chain recombines TRBV19 with TRBJ2-2; possibly TRBD1 for D (7 bases). V gave up 4 bases and J gave up 6 bases, with 18 bases separating them. This CDR3 contains 16 residues. The germline V gene has CDR1 LNHDA and CDR2 SQIVND (reference sequence). CDR3 DNA: TGTGCCAGTAGTACGGACAGGTTCCGGGGGTCCGGGGAGCTGTTTTTT. It codes for CASSTDRFRGSGELFF.

The chain has TRBV23-1 and TRBJ2-2, with 9 bases matching TRBD1. TRBV23-1 is an ORF; its function is uncertain. V trimming: 4 bases; J trimming: 4 bases; junction bases outside the gene matches: 7. CDR3 length: 16 residues. CDR3 sequence: CASSPPGTGFTGELFF. In DNA, the CDR3 is TGCGCCAGCAGTCCTCCCGGGACAGGGTTCACCGGGGAGCTGTTTTTT.

The chain uses TRBV18 and TRBJ2-2, with D perhaps TRBD2 (6 bases). Trimming removed 0 bases at V and 2 bases at J, with 10 bases between. The CDR3 runs to 16 residues. Germline V lookup: CDR1 KGHSH, CDR2 LQKENI. The CDR3 sequence is CASSPPNGGNTGELFF. CDR3 nucleotides: TGTGCCAGCTCACCACCGAACGGGGGAAACACCGGGGAGCTGTTTTTT.